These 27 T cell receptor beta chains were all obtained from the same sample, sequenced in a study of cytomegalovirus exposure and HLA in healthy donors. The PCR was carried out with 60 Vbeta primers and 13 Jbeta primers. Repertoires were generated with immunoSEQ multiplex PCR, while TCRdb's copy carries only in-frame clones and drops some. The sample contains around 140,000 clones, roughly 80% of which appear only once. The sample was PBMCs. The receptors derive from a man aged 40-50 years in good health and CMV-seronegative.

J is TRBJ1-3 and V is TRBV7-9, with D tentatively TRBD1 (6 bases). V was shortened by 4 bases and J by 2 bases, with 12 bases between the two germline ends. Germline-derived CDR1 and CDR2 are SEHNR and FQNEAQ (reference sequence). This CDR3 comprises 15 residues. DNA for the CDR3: TGTGCCAGCAGCTATTCCGGGACAACTGGAAACACCATATATTTT. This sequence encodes CASSYSGTTGNTIYF. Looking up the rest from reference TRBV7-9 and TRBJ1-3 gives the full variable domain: DTGVSQNPRHKITKRGQNVTFRCDPISEHNRLYWYRQTLGQGPEFLTYFQNEAQLEKSRLLSDRFSAERPKGSFSTLEIQRTEQGDSAMYLCASSYSGTTGNTIYFGEGSWLTVV.

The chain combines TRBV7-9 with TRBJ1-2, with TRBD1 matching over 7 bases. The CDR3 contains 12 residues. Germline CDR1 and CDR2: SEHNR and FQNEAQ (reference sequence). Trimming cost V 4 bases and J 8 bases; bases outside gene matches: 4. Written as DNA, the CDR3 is TGTGCCAGCAGCTCGCAGGGGGGAGGCTACACCTTC. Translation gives CASSSQGGGYTF.

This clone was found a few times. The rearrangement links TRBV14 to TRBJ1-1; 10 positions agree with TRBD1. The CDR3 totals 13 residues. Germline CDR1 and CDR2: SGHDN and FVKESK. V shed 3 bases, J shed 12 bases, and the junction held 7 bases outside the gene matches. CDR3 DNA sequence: TGTGCCAGCAGCCACTCCGGGACAGGGGCGACTTTCTTT. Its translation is CASSHSGTGATFF.

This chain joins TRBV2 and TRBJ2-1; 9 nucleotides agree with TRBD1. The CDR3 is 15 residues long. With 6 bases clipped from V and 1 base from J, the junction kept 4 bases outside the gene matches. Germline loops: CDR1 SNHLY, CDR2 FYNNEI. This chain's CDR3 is CASRRDRESYNEQFF. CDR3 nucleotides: TGTGCCAGCAGGAGGGACAGGGAATCCTACAATGAGCAGTTCTTC.

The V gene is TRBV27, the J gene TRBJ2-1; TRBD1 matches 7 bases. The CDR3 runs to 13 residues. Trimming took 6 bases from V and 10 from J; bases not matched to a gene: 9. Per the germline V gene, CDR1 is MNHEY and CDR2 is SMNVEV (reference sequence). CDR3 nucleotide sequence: TGTGCCAGCAGGCGAGAGCAGGGGGTCGAGCAGTTCTTC. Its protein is CASRREQGVEQFF.

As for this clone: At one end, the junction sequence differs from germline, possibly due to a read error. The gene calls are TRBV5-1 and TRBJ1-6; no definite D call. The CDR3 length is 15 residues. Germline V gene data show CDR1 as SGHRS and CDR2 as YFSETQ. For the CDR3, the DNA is TGCGCCAGCAGCTTGGAAAGCTCCTATAATTCCCCCCTCCACTTT. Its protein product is CASSLESSYNSPLHF.

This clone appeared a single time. The chain's CDR3 is CASKGTGVGGNEKLFF. As DNA, the CDR3 is TGCGCCAGCAAAGGAACAGGGGTGGGGGGTAATGAAAAACTGTTTTTT. This chain joins TRBV10-2 and TRBJ1-4, with 7 bases aligning to TRBD1. Trimming took 7 bases from V and 4 from J; bases not matched to a gene: 12. The germline V gene has CDR1 WSHSY and CDR2 SAAADI. CDR3 size: 16 residues.

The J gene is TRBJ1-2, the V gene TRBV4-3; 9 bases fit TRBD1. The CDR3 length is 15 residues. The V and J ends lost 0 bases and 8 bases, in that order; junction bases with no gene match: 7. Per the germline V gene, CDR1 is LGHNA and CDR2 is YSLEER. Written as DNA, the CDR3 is TGCGCCAGCAGCCAAGATTTAAGGACAGGGGAAGGCTACACCTTC. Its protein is CASSQDLRTGEGYTF.

CDR3 in DNA: TGCGCCAGCAGTGTTCTAGCGATCGGGGAGCTGTTTTTT. Translated: CASSVLAIGELFF. This rearrangement joins TRBV10-2 to TRBJ2-2; D possibly corresponds to TRBD2 (6 bases). This CDR3 has 13 residues. V was cut by 4 bases and J by 7 bases, with 10 bases left in between. Germline CDR1 WSHSY, CDR2 SAAADI.

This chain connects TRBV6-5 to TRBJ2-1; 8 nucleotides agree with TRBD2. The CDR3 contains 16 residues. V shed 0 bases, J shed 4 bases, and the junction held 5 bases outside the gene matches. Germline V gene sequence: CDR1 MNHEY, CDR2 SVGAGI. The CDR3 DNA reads TGTGCCAGCAGTTACTCGAGGTCGGGGGGGTACAATGAGCAGTTCTTC. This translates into CASSYSRSGGYNEQFF.

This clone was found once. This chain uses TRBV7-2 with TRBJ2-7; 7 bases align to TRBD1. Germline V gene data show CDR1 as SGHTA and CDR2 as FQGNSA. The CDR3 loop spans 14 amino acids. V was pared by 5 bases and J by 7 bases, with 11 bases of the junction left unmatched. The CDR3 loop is CASSPGQAWGEQYF. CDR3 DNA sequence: TGTGCCAGCAGCCCCGGACAGGCGTGGGGTGAGCAGTACTTC. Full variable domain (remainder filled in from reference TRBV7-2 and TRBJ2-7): GAGVSQSPSNKVTEKGKDVELRCDPISGHTALYWYRQSLGQGLEFLIYFQGNSAPDKSGLPSDRFSAERTGGSVSTLTIQRTQQEDSAVYLCASSPGQAWGEQYFGPGTRLTVT.

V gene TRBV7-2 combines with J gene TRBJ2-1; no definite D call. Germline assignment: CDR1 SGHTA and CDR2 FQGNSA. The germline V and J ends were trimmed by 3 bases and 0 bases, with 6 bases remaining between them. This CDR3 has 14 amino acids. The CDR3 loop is CASSLVSSYNEQFF. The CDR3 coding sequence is TGTGCCAGCAGCTTGGTGAGCTCCTACAATGAGCAGTTCTTC.

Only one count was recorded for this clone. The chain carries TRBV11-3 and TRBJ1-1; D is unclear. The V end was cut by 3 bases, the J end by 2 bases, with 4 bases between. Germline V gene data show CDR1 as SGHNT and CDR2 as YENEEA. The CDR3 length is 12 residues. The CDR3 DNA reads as TGTGCCAGCAGCTTCGGTAACACTGAAGCTTTCTTT. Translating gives CASSFGNTEAFF. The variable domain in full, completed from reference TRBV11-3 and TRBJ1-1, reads EAGVVQSPRYKIIEKKQPVAFWCNPISGHNTLYWYLQNLGQGPELLIRYENEEAVDDSQLPKDRFSAERLKGVDSTLKIQPAELGDSAVYLCASSFGNTEAFFGQGTRLTVV.

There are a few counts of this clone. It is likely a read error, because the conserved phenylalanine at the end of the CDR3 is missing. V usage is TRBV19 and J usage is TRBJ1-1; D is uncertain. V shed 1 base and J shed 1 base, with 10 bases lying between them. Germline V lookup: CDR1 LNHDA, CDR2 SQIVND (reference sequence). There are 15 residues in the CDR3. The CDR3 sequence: CASSIGGKKNTEAFV. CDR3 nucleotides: TGTGCCAGTAGTATAGGAGGCAAAAAGAACACTGAAGCTTTCGTT.

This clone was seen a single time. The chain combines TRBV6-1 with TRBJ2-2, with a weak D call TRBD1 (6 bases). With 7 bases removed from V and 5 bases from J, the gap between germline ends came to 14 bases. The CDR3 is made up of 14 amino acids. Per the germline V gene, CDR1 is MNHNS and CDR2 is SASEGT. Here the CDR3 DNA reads TGTGCCAGCATCTCTCAGGGACAAACCGGGGAGCTGTTTTTT. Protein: CASISQGQTGELFF.

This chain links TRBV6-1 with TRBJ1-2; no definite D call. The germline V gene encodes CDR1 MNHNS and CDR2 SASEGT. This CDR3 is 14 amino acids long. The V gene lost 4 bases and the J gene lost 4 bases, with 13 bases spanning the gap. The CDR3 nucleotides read TGTGCCAGCAGTGGTCTCCCCACGGGCTATGGCTACACCTTC. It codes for CASSGLPTGYGYTF.

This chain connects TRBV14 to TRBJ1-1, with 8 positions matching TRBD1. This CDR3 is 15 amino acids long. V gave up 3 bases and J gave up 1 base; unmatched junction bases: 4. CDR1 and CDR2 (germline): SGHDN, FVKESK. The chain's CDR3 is CASSQNGQGNTEAFF. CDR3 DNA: TGTGCCAGCAGCCAGAACGGACAGGGGAACACTGAAGCTTTCTTT. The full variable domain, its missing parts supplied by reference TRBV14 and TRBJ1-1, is EAGVTQFPSHSVIEKGQTVTLRCDPISGHDNLYWYRRVMGKEIKFLLHFVKESKQDESGMPNNRFLAERTGGTYSTLKVQPAELEDSGVYFCASSQNGQGNTEAFFGQGTRLTVV.

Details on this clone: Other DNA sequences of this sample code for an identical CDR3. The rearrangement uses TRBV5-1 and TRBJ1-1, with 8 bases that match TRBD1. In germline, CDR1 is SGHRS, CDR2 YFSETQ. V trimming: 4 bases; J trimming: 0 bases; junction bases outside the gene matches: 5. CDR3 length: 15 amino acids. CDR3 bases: TGCGCCAGCAGCCCTGACAGGGGAGTGAACACTGAAGCTTTCTTT. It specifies CASSPDRGVNTEAFF.

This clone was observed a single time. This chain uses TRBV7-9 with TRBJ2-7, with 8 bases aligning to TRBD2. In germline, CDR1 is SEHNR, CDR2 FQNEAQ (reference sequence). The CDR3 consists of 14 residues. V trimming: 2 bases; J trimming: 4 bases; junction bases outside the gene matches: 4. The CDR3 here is CASSLFGGGYEQYF. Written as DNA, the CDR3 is TGTGCCAGCAGCTTATTCGGGGGGGGGTACGAGCAGTACTTC.

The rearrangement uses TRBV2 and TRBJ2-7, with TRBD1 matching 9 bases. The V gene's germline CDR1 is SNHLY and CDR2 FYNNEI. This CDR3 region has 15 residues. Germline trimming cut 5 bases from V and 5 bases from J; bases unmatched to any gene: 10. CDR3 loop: CASSQTGTGSHEQYF. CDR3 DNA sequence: TGTGCCAGCAGTCAAACCGGGACAGGGTCCCACGAGCAGTACTTC.

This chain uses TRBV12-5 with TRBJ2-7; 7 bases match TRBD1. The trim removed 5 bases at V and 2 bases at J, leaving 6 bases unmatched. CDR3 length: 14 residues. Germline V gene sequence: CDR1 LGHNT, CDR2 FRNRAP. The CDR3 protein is CASGPTGVPYEQYF. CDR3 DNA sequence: TGTGCTAGTGGTCCCACAGGGGTCCCCTACGAGCAGTACTTC.

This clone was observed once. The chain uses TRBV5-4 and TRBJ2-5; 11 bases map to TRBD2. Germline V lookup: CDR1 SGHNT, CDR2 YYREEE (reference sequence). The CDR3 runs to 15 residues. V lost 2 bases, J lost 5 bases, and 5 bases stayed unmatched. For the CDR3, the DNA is TGTGCCAGCAGCTTTAGCGGGGGGGCCTCGGAGACCCAGTACTTC. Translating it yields CASSFSGGASETQYF.

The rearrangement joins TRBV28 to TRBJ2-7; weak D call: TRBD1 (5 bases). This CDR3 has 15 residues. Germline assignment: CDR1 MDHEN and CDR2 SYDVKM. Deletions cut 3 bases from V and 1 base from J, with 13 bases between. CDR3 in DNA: TGTGCCAGCAGTTTCGTAAGGACATCGTCCTACGAGCAGTACTTC. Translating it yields CASSFVRTSSYEQYF.

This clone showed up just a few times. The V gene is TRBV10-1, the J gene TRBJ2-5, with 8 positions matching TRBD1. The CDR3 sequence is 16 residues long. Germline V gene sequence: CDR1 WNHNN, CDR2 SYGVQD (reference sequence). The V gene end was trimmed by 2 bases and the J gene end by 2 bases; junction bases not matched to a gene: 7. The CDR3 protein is CASSEAGTGGQETQYF. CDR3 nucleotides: TGCGCCAGCAGTGAGGCTGGGACAGGCGGGCAAGAGACCCAGTACTTC.

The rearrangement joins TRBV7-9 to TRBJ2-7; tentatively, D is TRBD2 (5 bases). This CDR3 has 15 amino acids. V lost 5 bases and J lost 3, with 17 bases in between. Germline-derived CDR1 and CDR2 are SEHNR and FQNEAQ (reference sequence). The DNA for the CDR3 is TGTGCCAGCAGCCCAGCCGATTCGGGAATCTACGAGCAGTACTTC. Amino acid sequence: CASSPADSGIYEQYF.

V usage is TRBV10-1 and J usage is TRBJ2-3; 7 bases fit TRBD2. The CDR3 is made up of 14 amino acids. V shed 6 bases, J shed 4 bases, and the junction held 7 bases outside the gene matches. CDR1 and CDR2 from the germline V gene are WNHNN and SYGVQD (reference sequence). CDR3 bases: TGCGCCAGCAGCGTCGGGGGGAGCCCAGATACGCAGTATTTT. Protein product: CASSVGGSPDTQYF.

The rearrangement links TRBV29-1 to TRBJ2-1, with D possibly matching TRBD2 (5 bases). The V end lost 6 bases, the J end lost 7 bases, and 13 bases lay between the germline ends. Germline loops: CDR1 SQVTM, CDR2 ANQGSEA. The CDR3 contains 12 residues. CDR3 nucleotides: TGCAGCGTGGCCGGGGTCTCGAATGAGCAGTTCTTC. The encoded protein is CSVAGVSNEQFF.